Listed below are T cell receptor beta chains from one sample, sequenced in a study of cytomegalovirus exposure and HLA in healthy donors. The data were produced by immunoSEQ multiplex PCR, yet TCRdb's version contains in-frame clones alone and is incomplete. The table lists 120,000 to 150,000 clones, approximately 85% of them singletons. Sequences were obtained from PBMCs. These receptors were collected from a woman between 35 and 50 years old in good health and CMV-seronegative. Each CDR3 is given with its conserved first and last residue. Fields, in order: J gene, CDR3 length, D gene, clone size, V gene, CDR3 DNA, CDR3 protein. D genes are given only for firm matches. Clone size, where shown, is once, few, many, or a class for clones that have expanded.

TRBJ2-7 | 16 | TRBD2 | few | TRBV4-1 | TGCGCCAGCAGCCAAGGGGAGGGGCCACCGCCTTACGAGCAGTACTTC | CASSQGEGPPPYEQYF
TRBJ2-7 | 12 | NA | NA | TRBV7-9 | TGTTCCAGCAGCTTACGCGAGGGCGAGCAGTACTTC | CSSSLREGEQYF
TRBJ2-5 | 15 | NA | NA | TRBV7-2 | TGTGCCAGCAGCTTACAACGGACTGGGCAAGAGACCCAGTACTTC | CASSLQRTGQETQYF
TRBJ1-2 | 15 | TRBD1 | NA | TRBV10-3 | TGTGCCATCAGTCCCGGGACAGGGGGTACCTATGGCTACACCTTC | CAISPGTGGTYGYTF
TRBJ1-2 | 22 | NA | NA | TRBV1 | TGCACCAGCAGAACCCCCGGGACAGGGGGGGATAGAAGCCATAGAATTAACTATGGCTACACCTTC | CTSRTPGTGGDRSHRINYGYTF
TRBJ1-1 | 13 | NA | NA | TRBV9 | TGTGCCAGCAGCCCTGTAGCGGGGTCTGAAGCTTTCTTT | CASSPVAGSEAFF
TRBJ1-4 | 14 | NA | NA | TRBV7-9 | TGTGCCAGCAGCTTTCGGGGAGTCAAGGAAAAACTGTTTTTT | CASSFRGVKEKLFF
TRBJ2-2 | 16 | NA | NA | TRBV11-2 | TGTGCCAGCAGCCGTGGGTCCTCAGGGCACACCGGGGAGCTGTTTTTT | CASSRGSSGHTGELFF
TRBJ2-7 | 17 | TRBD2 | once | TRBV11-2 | TGTGCCAGCAGCTTGACTAGCGGGATCGTTGAGTCCTACGAGCAGTACTTC | CASSLTSGIVESYEQYF
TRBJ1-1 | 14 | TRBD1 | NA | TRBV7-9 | TGTGCCAGCAGCCTACAGGGGCAGAACACTGAAGCTTTCTTT | CASSLQGQNTEAFF
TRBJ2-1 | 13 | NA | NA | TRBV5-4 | TGTGCCAGCAGCCCTAGGGGCGGCCATGAGCAGTTCTTC | CASSPRGGHEQFF
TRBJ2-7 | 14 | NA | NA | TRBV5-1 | TGCGCCAGCAGCTTGAAACTAGCTTCCTACGAGCAGTACTTC | CASSLKLASYEQYF
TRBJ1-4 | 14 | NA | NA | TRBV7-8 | TGTGCCAGCAGCGATTGGGAGTTGGGTGAAAAACTGTTTTTT | CASSDWELGEKLFF
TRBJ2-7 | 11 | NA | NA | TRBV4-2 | TGTGCCAGCAGCCTGGGCCACGAGCAGTACTTC | CASSLGHEQYF
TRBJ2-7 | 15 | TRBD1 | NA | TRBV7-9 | TGTGCCAGTAGCTTGCGACAGGGGGTAGCCTACGAGCAGTACTTC | CASSLRQGVAYEQYF
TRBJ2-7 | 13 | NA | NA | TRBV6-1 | TGTGCCAGCAGTTCCGGGGTACTCTACGAGCAGTACTTC | CASSSGVLYEQYF